The 19 T cell receptor beta chains presented below share a single source sample, sequenced in a study of blood T cell repertoires in COVID-19. Clones were read by immunoSEQ multiplex PCR, and TCRdb kept only the in-frame ones, dropping some. The sample consists of hundreds of thousands of clones, under 90% of them appearing once. The sequencing sample was made of peripheral blood. These receptors were obtained from an elderly woman with acute or convalescent COVID-19.

This chain joins TRBV11-3 and TRBJ2-7; D is perhaps TRBD1 (5 bases). Trimming pared 4 bases from V and 6 bases from J, leaving 19 bases between. CDR1 and CDR2 (germline): SGHNT, YENEEA. This CDR3 has 15 residues. This CDR3 is CASSSHTLGAFEQYF. The CDR3 nucleotides are TGTGCCAGCAGCTCCCACACCCTAGGGGCTTTCGAGCAGTACTTC.

In this sample, this clone turned up a few times. The genes are TRBV4-1 and TRBJ1-4, with D perhaps TRBD1 (5 bases). Germline-derived CDR1 and CDR2 are MGHRA and YSYEKL. The CDR3 is 16 amino acids. The V and J ends lost 4 bases and 7 bases respectively, with 19 bases between them. The CDR3 bases are TGCGCCAGCAGCCCCCAAGGCGGGGGGAGAGGTGAAAAACTGTTTTTT. Amino acid sequence: CASSPQGGGRGEKLFF.

J is TRBJ1-2 and V is TRBV19; TRBD1 might be the D (6 bases). Trimming pared 4 bases from V and 3 bases from J, leaving 9 bases between. CDR3 length equals 13 residues. In germline, CDR1 is LNHDA, CDR2 SQIVND (reference sequence). Here the CDR3 DNA reads TGTGCCAGTAGTAGGGGGCGGGACTATGGCTACACCTTC. Encoded protein: CASSRGRDYGYTF.

The chain uses TRBV24-1 and TRBJ1-2; 8 positions agree with TRBD1. This CDR3 contains 12 residues. Trimming removed 9 bases from V and 8 bases from J; junction bases left unmatched: 7. Germline-derived CDR1 and CDR2 are KGHDR and SFDVKD. The CDR3 here is CATSGQGGGYTF. Here the CDR3 DNA reads TGTGCCACCTCTGGACAGGGCGGCGGCTACACCTTC.

In this sample, this clone turned up many times. The chain uses TRBV3-1 (or the pseudogene TRBV3-2) and TRBJ2-3, with TRBD1 identical over 7 bases. V lost 5 bases to trimming and J lost 0 bases; unmatched junction nucleotides: 5. CDR1 and CDR2 from the germline V gene are LGHDT and YNNKEL (reference sequence). The CDR3 covers 15 residues. The CDR3 protein is CASSDRATSTDTQYF. As DNA, the CDR3 is TGTGCCAGCAGCGACAGGGCTACTAGCACAGATACGCAGTATTTT.

The chain couples TRBV6-5 to TRBJ2-7; D not certain. CDR1 and CDR2 from the germline V gene are MNHEY and SVGAGI. The CDR3 spans 12 residues. Trimming removed 7 bases at V and 3 bases at J, with 10 bases between. CDR3 in amino acids: CASNPGSYEQYF. DNA of the CDR3: TGTGCCAGCAATCCTGGCAGCTACGAGCAGTACTTC.

As DNA, the CDR3 is TGTGCCACCCATGGGGGGGCTGCCCGGCAGCCCCAGCATTTT. This sequence encodes CATHGGAARQPQHF. The rearrangement links TRBV19 to TRBJ1-5; D is perhaps TRBD1 (6 bases). Germline values: CDR1 LNHDA, CDR2 SQIVND (reference sequence). There are 14 residues in the CDR3. V lost 10 bases and J lost 7, with 20 bases in between.

This chain joins TRBV27 and TRBJ1-1; D possibly corresponds to TRBD1 (6 bases). The CDR3 consists of 15 residues. Trimming took off 3 bases at V and 1 base at J, with 12 bases between the two ends. CDR1 and CDR2 (germline): MNHEY, SMNVEV (reference sequence). The CDR3 spells CASSFRTDSNTEAFF. Here the CDR3 DNA reads TGTGCCAGCAGTTTTCGGACAGATTCGAACACTGAAGCTTTCTTT.

The chain uses TRBV9 and TRBJ2-5; TRBD1 matches at 7 bases. The germline gives CDR1 SGDLS, CDR2 YYNGEE. Germline trimming cut 4 bases from V and 5 bases from J; bases unmatched to any gene: 5. CDR3 size: 13 residues. This chain's CDR3 is CASSPGQVETQYF. Here the CDR3 DNA reads TGTGCCAGCAGCCCTGGACAGGTGGAGACCCAGTACTTC.

J is TRBJ1-3 and V is TRBV6-5; D is uncertain. The germline V gene has CDR1 MNHEY and CDR2 SVGAGI. CDR3 length: 16 residues. V was pared by 0 bases and J by 3 bases, with 12 bases between. CDR3 amino acids: CASSYSGGPSGNTIYF. CDR3 DNA: TGTGCCAGCAGTTACTCGGGAGGGCCAAGTGGAAACACCATATATTTT.

The CDR3 loop is CASSPTAGDSLGYTF. CDR3 nucleotides: TGCGCCAGCAGCCCGACTGCAGGGGATAGTCTTGGCTACACCTTC. V gene TRBV4-1 combines with J gene TRBJ1-2; possibly TRBD1 for D (6 bases). CDR3 length equals 15 residues. With 4 bases removed from V and 7 bases from J, the gap between germline ends came to 19 bases. From germline, CDR1 is MGHRA and CDR2 YSYEKL.

The V gene is TRBV6-4, the J gene TRBJ2-5; 7 nucleotides agree with TRBD1. The length of the CDR3 is 15 residues. V shed 6 bases and J 5 bases; nucleotides not matched to a gene: 12. CDR1 and CDR2 from the germline V gene are MRHNA and SNTAGT. The CDR3 nucleotides read TGTGCCAGCAGGAGGTTGGACAGGAGAGGGGAGACCCAGTACTTC. Translating gives CASRRLDRRGETQYF.

The chain links TRBV5-1 to TRBJ2-1; D is ambiguous. Trimming pared 4 bases from V and 0 bases from J, leaving 11 bases between. The CDR3 loop spans 15 amino acids. Per germline, CDR1 SGHRS and CDR2 YFSETQ. The CDR3 spells CASSPTLSSYNEQFF. As DNA, the CDR3 is TGCGCCAGCAGCCCGACACTGAGCTCCTACAATGAGCAGTTCTTC. The variable domain in full, with the rest retrieved from reference TRBV5-1 and TRBJ2-1, is KAGVTQTPRYLIKTRGQQVTLSCSPISGHRSVSWYQQTPGQGLQFLFEYFSETQRNKGNFPGRFSGRQFSNSRSEMNVSTLELGDSALYLCASSPTLSSYNEQFFGPGTRLTVL.

The chain combines TRBV30 with TRBJ1-2; maybe TRBD1 (6 bases). This CDR3 comprises 14 residues. Per the germline V gene, CDR1 is GTSNPN and CDR2 is SVGIG (reference sequence). V lost 1 base and J 5 bases, leaving 14 bases between the germline ends. CDR3 DNA: TGTGCCTGGAGTGGAACAGGGAGAGGATATGGCTACACCTTC. Translating it yields CAWSGTGRGYGYTF.

The CDR3 reads CASSELAGTDTQYF. CDR3 bases: TGTGCCAGCAGTGAACTGGCAGGGACAGATACGCAGTATTTT. V gene TRBV2 combines with J gene TRBJ2-3, with a tentative D call TRBD1 (5 bases). The ends were cut back, 2 bases at V and 3 bases at J, with 9 bases in the middle. The germline gives CDR1 SNHLY, CDR2 FYNNEI. The CDR3 spans 14 residues. The full variable domain, its missing parts supplied by reference TRBV2 and TRBJ2-3, is EPEVTQTPSHQVTQMGQEVILRCVPISNHLYFYWYRQILGQKVEFLVSFYNNEISEKSEIFDDQFSVERPDGSNFTLKIRSTKLEDSAMYFCASSELAGTDTQYFGPGTRLTVL.

This chain links TRBV12-3 or TRBV12-4 with TRBJ1-1; tentatively, D is TRBD1 (6 bases). This CDR3 region has 13 residues. V gave up 1 base and J gave up 7 bases, with 10 bases separating them. Here the CDR3 DNA reads TGTGCCAGCAGTTTAGGGCCCAGGGGTGAAGCTTTCTTT. It codes for CASSLGPRGEAFF.

V is TRBV6-5 and J is TRBJ1-2, with no clear D. Trimming left V 5 bases short and J 8 bases short, with 12 bases between. Germline loops: CDR1 MNHEY, CDR2 SVGAGI. There are 12 residues in the CDR3. The CDR3 reads CASSRNREGYTF. In DNA form, the CDR3 reads TGTGCCAGCAGTCGTAACAGAGAAGGCTACACCTTC.

V gene TRBV5-1 combines with J gene TRBJ1-6, with a possible D match to TRBD1 (5 bases). V lost 4 bases and J 4 bases, leaving 12 bases between the germline ends. CDR1 and CDR2 (germline): SGHRS, YFSETQ. CDR3 length: 15 amino acids. The CDR3 DNA is TGCGCCAGCAGCAGAACAGGTGAATATAATTCACCCCTCCACTTT. This translates into CASSRTGEYNSPLHF.

The V and J genes are TRBV3-1 (or the pseudogene TRBV3-2) and TRBJ1-3; TRBD1 matches at 10 bases. With 4 bases clipped from V and 4 bases from J, the junction kept 4 bases outside the gene matches. Germline V gene lookup returns CDR1 LGHDT and CDR2 YNNKEL (reference sequence). This CDR3 is 15 amino acids long. CDR3 sequence reads: CASSLRDRGGNTIYF. The CDR3, as DNA: TGTGCCAGCAGCCTCCGGGACAGGGGAGGAAACACCATATATTTT.